This TCR beta chain was retrieved from a study of glioma-infiltrating T cells after dendritic cell vaccination. Libraries were prepared by immunoSEQ multiplex PCR; TCRdb keeps only in-frame clonotypes and omits some of them. In the table there are about 63,000 clones, roughly 84% of which are singletons. This sample's time point: after dendritic cell vaccination, including at tumor progression/relapse. This clone was detected once. V was shortened by 0 bases and J by 4 bases, with 16 bases between the two germline ends. The CDR3 length is 16 residues. Germline V CDR1 and CDR2: SGHDT, YYEEEE. This receptor was identified in a human donor with glioblastoma. Material: blood, obtained after dendritic cell vaccination. This chain connects TRBV5-6 to TRBJ1-1, with D possibly being TRBD1 (5 bases). CDR3 in amino acids: CASSLVGWGYGTEAFF. The CDR3 nucleotides are TGTGCCAGCAGCTTGGTTGGGTGGGGCTACGGCACTGAAGCTTTCTTT.